This T cell receptor (beta chain) was obtained from a study of blood T cell repertoires in COVID-19. In the study overall: COVID-19 samples, acute and convalescent, were from the United States, Italy and Spain.

Participant age was 18 to 89 years, and participants resided in 20 to 30 US areas. Participant reports of clinical history set cohort assignment. Per the original data handling: By means of reference gene primer amplification, nucleated cell counts were estimated. The assay was immunoSEQ multiplex PCR, and TCRdb's table has in-frame clones only and misses some. The D gene and trimming were derived from the DNA, and the V and J assignments and clone size from that table. The sample includes some 260,000 clones, around 84% seen only once; the top ten take roughly 4%. There are 13 residues in the CDR3. Germline V CDR1 and CDR2: MNHNY, SVGAGI (reference sequence). Germline trimming cut 6 bases from V and 3 bases from J; bases unmatched to any gene: 4.

Sequencing input: PBMCs or T cells enriched from blood (not recorded which). This receptor was obtained from a man aged 25 to 40 with acute COVID-19. The chain recombines TRBV6-6 with TRBJ1-2; 7 bases agree with TRBD1. CDR3 nucleotides: TGTGCCAGCAGCAGGACAGGAGACTATGGCTACACCTTC. Protein: CASSRTGDYGYTF.